What follows are 15 T cell receptor beta chains derived from one specimen sequenced in a study of blood T cells in healthy people across ages. A second about 7 to 12 cycle PCR used barcoded and J-beta primers. TCRdb fed the 5' RACE reads into MiXCR, producing one record per CDR3 protein. The sample lists roughly 1.9 million distinct CDR3 sequences, around 42% occurring once. The sequencing sample was made of blood. These receptors were obtained from a human donor in good health.

The genes are TRBV6-5 and TRBJ1-6; no definite D call. CDR3 size: 16 residues. In germline, CDR1 is MNHEY, CDR2 SVGAGI. Trimming took off 8 bases at V and 0 bases at J, with 14 bases between the two ends. CDR3 sequence reads: CASGPGLSSYNSPLHF. CDR3 nucleotide sequence: TGTGCCAGCGGGCCTGGGCTTAGCTCCTATAATTCACCCCTCCACTTT.

In its sample, this clonotype was seen a few times. For the CDR3, the DNA is TGTGCCAGCAGTCCTCCGGGCGGGGAATTCTACGAGCAGTACTTC. Protein product: CASSPPGGEFYEQYF. This chain connects TRBV12-3 or TRBV12-4 to TRBJ2-7; possible D gene TRBD2, 6 bases. This CDR3 spans 15 amino acids. The V end lost 5 bases, the J end lost 3 bases, and 17 bases lay between the germline ends.

This clonotype occurred a few times. This chain uses TRBV29-1 with TRBJ2-4; 9 nucleotides agree with TRBD2. Judging by the DNA end, TRBJ2-7 fits better; the J call may be wrong. Germline V gene lookup returns CDR1 SQVTM and CDR2 ANQGSEA. CDR3 length equals 15 residues. The chain's CDR3 is CSVALRLAESYEQYF. The CDR3 nucleotides read TGCAGCGTTGCACTAAGACTAGCGGAATCCTACGAGCAGTACTTC.

This clonotype was observed at least ten times. The chain carries TRBV28 and TRBJ2-3; the match to TRBD1 covers 8 bases. V was pared by 5 bases and J by 4 bases, with 11 bases of the junction left unmatched. Germline V CDR1 and CDR2: MDHEN, SYDVKM. CDR3 length equals 16 residues. The chain's CDR3 is CASSTLTGTGADTQYF. The CDR3 DNA is TGTGCCAGCAGTACACTAACCGGGACAGGAGCAGATACGCAGTATTTT.

In its sample, this clonotype was seen a few times. This chain connects TRBV29-1 to TRBJ2-1; D unresolved. Germline V gives CDR1 SQVTM, CDR2 ANQGSEA. Between the trimmed V and J ends, which lost 4 bases and 13 bases, there was a span of 8 bases. This CDR3 has 9 amino acids. CDR3: CSVGGNQFF. The CDR3 DNA is TGCAGCGTTGGGGGTAATCAGTTCTTC.

The chain combines TRBV6-6 with TRBJ1-2; 9 bases align to TRBD1. CDR3 length: 14 residues. J gave up 6 bases and V 2 bases, and 4 bases lay outside the gene matches. The germline CDR1 and CDR2 sequences are MNHNY and SVGAGI (reference sequence). CDR3 bases: TGTGCCAGCAGTTACCTAGGACAGGGGAATGGCTACACCTTC. Its protein product is CASSYLGQGNGYTF.

The chain joins TRBV29-1 to TRBJ2-7; D is undetermined. The V end was cut by 6 bases, the J end by 0 bases, with 12 bases between. In germline, CDR1 is SQVTM, CDR2 ANQGSEA. CDR3 length: 13 amino acids. In nucleotides, the CDR3 is TGCAGCGTCCTGACGATCTCCTCCTACGAGCAGTACTTC. Amino acid sequence: CSVLTISSYEQYF.

The rearrangement links TRBV6-6 to TRBJ2-7; TRBD1 matches at 8 bases. The CDR3 extends over 13 amino acids. CDR1 MNHNY and CDR2 SVGAGI come from the germline V gene (reference sequence). Trimming at V came to 2 bases and at J to 7 bases, leaving 4 bases not matched to a gene. This chain's CDR3 is CASSYRQGREQYF. Here the CDR3 DNA reads TGTGCCAGCAGTTACAGACAGGGGCGGGAGCAGTACTTC.

This clonotype showed up just a few times. V and J are TRBV7-3 and TRBJ2-3, with a tentative D call TRBD1 (5 bases). Germline CDR1 reads SGHTA; CDR2 reads FQGTGA. V lost 1 base and J 3 bases, leaving 8 bases between the germline ends. The CDR3 covers 14 residues. The CDR3 coding sequence is TGTGCCAGCAGCTTAAACGCAGGGACAGATACGCAGTATTTT. Its translation is CASSLNAGTDTQYF.

This clonotype was recorded a few times. V gene TRBV5-6 combines with J gene TRBJ2-3; D gene uncertain. The length of the CDR3 is 14 residues. Trimming took off 2 bases at V and 4 bases at J, with 11 bases between the two ends. Germline lookup yields CDR1 SGHDT and CDR2 YYEEEE. This CDR3 is CASSFSVGADTQYF. Written as DNA, the CDR3 is TGTGCCAGCAGCTTCTCAGTCGGTGCAGATACGCAGTATTTT.

The table lists this clonotype with a few counts. V and J are TRBV20-1 and TRBJ2-1; 10 bases map to TRBD1. The CDR3 extends over 16 amino acids. J was trimmed by 5 bases and V by 0 bases; bases with no gene match: 7. CDR1 and CDR2 (germline): DFQATT, SNEGSKA (reference sequence). The CDR3 loop reads CSARDHRDRGHNEQFF. CDR3 in DNA: TGCAGTGCTAGAGATCATAGGGACAGGGGACACAATGAGCAGTTCTTC.

The chain combines TRBV12-3 or TRBV12-4 with TRBJ2-5; 10 positions match TRBD1. V was clipped by 7 bases and J by 5 bases; unmatched bases: 7. This CDR3 contains 14 residues. The CDR3 coding sequence is TGTGCCAGCACCCCGGGGACAGGGGTTGAGACCCAGTACTTC. It encodes CASTPGTGVETQYF.

The sample holds a few counts of this clonotype. The chain has TRBV5-1 and TRBJ1-2; weak D call: TRBD1 (6 bases). Germline lookup yields CDR1 SGHRS and CDR2 YFSETQ. The CDR3 has 14 residues. V was pared by 2 bases and J by 6 bases, with 14 bases between. This CDR3 reads CASSFGGIWDGYTF. CDR3 in DNA: TGCGCCAGCAGCTTTGGGGGCATTTGGGATGGCTACACCTTC.

This clonotype turned up a few times. The V gene is TRBV5-1, the J gene TRBJ2-5; 9 bases agree with TRBD2. Germline trimming cut 4 bases from V and 4 bases from J; bases unmatched to any gene: 11. Germline V gives CDR1 SGHRS, CDR2 YFSETQ. This CDR3 contains 16 residues. This CDR3 is CASSPTLRGGRETQYF. CDR3 DNA: TGCGCCAGCAGCCCTACTTTGCGGGGGGGCCGAGAGACCCAGTACTTC. The full variable domain, completed using reference TRBV5-1 and TRBJ2-5, is KAGVTQTPRYLIKTRGQQVTLSCSPISGHRSVSWYQQTPGQGLQFLFEYFSETQRNKGNFPGRFSGRQFSNSRSEMNVSTLELGDSALYLCASSPTLRGGRETQYFGPGTRLLVL.

This clonotype was found a few times. This chain uses TRBV20-1 with TRBJ2-5; D not certain. This CDR3 region has 13 residues. Germline CDR1 is DFQATT and CDR2 is SNEGSKA (reference sequence). Trimming stripped 5 bases from V and 3 bases from J, with 13 bases between. The CDR3 region has the DNA TGCAGTGCTGGCCCTTTAGGAAAAGAGACCCAGTACTTC. Its protein product is CSAGPLGKETQYF.